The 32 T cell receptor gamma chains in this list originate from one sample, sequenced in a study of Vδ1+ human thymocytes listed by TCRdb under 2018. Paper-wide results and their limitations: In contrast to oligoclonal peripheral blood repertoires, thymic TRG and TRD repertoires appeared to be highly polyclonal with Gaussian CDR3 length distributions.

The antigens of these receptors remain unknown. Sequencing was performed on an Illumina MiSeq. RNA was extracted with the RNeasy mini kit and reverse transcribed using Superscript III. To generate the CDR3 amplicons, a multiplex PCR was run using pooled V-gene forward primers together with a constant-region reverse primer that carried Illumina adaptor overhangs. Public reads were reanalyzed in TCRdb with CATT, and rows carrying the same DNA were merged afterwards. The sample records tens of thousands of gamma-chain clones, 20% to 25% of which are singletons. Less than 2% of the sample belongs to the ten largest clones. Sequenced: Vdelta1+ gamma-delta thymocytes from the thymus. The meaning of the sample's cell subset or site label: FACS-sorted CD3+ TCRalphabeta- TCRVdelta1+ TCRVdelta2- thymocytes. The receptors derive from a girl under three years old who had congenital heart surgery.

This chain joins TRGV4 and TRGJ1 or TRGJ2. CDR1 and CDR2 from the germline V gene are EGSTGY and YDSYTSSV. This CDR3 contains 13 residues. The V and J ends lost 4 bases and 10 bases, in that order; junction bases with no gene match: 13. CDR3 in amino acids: CATWEIEATKKLF. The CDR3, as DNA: TGTGCCACCTGGGAAATCGAGGCTACCAAGAAACTCTTT.

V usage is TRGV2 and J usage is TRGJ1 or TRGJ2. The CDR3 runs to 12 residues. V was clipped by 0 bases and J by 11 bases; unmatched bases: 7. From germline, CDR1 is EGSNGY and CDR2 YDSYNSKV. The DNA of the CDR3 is TGTGCCACCTGGGACGGGCGTTTTGAGAAACTCTTT. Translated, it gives CATWDGRFEKLF.

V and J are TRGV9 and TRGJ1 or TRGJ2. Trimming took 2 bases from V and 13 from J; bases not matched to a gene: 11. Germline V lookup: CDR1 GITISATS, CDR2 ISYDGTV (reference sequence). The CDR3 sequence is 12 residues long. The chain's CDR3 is CALWEEPIRKLF. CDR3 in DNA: TGTGCCTTGTGGGAGGAGCCGATAAGAAAACTCTTT.

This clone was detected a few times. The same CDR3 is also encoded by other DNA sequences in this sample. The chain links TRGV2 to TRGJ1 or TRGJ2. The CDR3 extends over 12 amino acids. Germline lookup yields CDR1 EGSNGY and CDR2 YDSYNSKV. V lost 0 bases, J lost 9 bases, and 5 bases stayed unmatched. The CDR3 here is CATWDGQGKKLF. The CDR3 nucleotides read TGTGCCACCTGGGACGGGCAGGGTAAGAAACTCTTT.

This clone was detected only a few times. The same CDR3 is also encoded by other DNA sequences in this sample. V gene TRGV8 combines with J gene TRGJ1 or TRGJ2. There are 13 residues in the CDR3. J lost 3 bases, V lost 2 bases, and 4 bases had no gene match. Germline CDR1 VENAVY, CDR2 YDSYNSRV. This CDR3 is CATWDKVYYKKLF. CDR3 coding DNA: TGTGCCACCTGGGATAAGGTTTATTATAAGAAACTCTTT.

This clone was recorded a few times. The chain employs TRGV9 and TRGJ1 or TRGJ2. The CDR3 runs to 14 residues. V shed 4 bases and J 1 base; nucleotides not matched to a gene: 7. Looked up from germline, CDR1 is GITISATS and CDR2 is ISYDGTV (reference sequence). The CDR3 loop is CALWDSANYYKKLF. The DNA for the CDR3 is TGTGCCTTGTGGGACTCCGCTAATTATTATAAGAAACTCTTT.

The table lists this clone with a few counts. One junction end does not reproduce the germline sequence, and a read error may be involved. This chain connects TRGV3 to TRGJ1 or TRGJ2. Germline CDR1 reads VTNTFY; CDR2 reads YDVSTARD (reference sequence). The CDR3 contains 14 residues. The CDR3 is CATWDTRGYYKKLF. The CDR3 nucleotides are TGCGCCACCTGGGACACCCGGGGTTATTATAAGAAACTCTTT.

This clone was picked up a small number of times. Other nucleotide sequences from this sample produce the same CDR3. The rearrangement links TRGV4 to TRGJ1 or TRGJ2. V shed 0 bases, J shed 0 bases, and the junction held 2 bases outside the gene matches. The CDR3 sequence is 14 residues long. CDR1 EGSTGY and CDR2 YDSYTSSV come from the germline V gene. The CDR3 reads CATWDGRNYYKKLF. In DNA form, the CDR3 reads TGTGCCACCTGGGATGGGAGGAATTATTATAAGAAACTCTTT.

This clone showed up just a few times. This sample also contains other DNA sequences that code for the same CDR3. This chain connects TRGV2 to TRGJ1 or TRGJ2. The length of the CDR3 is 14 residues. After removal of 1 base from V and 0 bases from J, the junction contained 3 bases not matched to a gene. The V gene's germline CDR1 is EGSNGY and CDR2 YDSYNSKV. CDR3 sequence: CATWDGGNYYKKLF. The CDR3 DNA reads TGTGCCACCTGGGACGGAGGGAATTATTATAAGAAACTCTTT.

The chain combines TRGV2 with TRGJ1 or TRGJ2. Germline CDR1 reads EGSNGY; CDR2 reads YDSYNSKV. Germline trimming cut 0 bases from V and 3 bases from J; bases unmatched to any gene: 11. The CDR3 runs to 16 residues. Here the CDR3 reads CATWDGPTGIYYKKLF. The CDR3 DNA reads TGTGCCACCTGGGACGGGCCAACGGGGATTTATTATAAGAAACTCTTT.

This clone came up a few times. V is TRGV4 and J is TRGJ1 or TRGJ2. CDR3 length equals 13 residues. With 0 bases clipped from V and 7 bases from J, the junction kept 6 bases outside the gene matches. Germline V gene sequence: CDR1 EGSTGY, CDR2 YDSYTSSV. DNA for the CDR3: TGTGCCACCTGGGATGGGCGCTGGTATAAGAAACTCTTT. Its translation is CATWDGRWYKKLF.

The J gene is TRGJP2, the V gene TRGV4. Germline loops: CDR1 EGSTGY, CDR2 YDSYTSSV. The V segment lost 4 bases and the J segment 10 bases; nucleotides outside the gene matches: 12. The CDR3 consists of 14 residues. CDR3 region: CATWDNRPAWIKTF. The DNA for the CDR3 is TGTGCCACCTGGGACAACCGCCCGGCTTGGATCAAGACGTTT.

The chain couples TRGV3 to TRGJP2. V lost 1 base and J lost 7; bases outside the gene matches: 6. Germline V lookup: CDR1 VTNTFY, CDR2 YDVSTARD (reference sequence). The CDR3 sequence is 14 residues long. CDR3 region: CATWDRTLDWIKTF. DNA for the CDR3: TGTGCCACCTGGGACAGAACCCTTGATTGGATCAAGACGTTT.

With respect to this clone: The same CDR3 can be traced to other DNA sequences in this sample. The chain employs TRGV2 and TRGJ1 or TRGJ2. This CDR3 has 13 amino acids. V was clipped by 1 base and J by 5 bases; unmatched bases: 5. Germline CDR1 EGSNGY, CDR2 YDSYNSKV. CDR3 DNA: TGTGCCACCTGGGACGGAAACCATTATAAGAAACTCTTT. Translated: CATWDGNHYKKLF.

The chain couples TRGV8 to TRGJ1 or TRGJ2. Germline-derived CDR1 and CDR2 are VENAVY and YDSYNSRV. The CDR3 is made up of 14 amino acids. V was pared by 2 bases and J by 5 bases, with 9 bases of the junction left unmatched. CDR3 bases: TGTGCCACCTGGGATATCCCATCAAATTATAAGAAACTCTTT. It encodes CATWDIPSNYKKLF.

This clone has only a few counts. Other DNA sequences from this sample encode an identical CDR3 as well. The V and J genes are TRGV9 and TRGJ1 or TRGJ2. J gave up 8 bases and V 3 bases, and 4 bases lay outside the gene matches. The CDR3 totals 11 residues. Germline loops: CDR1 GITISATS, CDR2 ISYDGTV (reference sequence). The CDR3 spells CALWETDKKLF. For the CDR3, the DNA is TGTGCCTTGTGGGAGACGGATAAGAAACTCTTT.

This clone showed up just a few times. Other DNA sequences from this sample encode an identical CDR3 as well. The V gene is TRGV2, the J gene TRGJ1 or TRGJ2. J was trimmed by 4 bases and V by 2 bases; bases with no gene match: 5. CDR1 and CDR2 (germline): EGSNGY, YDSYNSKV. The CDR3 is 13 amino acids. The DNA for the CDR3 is TGTGCCACCTGGGACGCTCGCTATTATAAGAAACTCTTT. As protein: CATWDARYYKKLF.

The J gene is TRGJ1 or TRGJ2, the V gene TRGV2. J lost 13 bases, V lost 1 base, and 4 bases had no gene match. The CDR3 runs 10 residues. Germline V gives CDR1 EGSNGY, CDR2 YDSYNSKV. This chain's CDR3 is CATWDGTKLF. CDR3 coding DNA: TGTGCCACCTGGGACGGAACCAAACTCTTT.

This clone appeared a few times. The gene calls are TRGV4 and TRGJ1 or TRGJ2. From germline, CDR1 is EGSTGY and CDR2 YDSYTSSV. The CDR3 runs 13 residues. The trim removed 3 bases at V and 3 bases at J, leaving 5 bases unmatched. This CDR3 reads CATWDLPYYKKLF. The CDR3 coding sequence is TGTGCCACCTGGGATCTTCCTTATTATAAGAAACTCTTT.

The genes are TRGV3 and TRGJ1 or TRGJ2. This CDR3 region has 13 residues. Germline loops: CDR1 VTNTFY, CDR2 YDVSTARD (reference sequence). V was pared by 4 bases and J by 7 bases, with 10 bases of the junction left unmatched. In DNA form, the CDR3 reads TGTGCCACCTGGGAAGGGTGTTGCTATAAGAAACTCTTT. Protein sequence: CATWEGCCYKKLF.

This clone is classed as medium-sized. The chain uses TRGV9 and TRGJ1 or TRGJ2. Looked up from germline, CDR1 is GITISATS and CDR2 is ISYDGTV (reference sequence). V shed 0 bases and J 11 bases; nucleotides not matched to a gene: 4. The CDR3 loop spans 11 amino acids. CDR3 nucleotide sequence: TGTGCCTTGTGGGAGGTGCAGCAGAAACTCTTT. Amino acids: CALWEVQQKLF.

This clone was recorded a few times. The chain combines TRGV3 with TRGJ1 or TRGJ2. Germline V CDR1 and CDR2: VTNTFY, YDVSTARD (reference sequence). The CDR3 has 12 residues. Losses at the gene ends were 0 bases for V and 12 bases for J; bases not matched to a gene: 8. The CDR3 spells CATWDRRDRKLF. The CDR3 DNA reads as TGTGCCACCTGGGACAGGCGGGATAGGAAACTCTTT.

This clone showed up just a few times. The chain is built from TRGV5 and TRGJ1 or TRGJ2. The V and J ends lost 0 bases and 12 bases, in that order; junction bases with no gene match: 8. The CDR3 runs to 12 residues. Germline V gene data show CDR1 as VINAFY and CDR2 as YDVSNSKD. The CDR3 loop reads CATWDRPGRKLF. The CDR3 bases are TGTGCCACCTGGGACAGGCCAGGGAGGAAACTCTTT.

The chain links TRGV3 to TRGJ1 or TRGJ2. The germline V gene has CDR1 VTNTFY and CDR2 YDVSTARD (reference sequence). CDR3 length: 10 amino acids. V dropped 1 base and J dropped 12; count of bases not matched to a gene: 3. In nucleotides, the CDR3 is TGTGCCACCTGGGACAGAGGGAAACTCTTT. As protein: CATWDRGKLF.

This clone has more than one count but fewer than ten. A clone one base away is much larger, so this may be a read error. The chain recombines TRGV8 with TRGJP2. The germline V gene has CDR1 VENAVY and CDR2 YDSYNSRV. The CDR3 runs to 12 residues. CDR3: CATWSRDWIKTF. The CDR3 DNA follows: TGTGCCACCTGGAGTAGGGATTGGATCAAGACGTTT.

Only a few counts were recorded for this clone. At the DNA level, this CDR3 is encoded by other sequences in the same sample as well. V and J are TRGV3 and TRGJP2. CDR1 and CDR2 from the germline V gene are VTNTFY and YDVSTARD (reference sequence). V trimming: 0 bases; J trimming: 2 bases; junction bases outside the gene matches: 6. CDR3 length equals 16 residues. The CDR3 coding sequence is TGTGCCACCTGGGACAGGCCAGGGAGTAGTGATTGGATCAAGACGTTT. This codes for CATWDRPGSSDWIKTF.

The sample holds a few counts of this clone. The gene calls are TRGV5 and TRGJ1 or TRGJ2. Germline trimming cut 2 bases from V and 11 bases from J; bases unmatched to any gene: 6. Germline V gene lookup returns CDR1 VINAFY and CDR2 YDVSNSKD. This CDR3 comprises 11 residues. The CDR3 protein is CATWDIYEKLF. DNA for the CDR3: TGTGCCACCTGGGACATTTACGAGAAACTCTTT.

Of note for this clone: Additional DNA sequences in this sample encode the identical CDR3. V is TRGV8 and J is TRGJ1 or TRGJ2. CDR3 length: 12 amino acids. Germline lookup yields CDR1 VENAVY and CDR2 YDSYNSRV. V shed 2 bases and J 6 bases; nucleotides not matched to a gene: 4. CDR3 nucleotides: TGTGCCACCTGGGATAAAGGTTATAAGAAACTCTTT. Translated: CATWDKGYKKLF.

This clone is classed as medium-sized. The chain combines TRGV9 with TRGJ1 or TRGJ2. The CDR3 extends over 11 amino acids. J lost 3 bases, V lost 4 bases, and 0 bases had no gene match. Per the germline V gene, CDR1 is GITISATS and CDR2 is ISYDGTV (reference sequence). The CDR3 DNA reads TGTGCCTTGTGGGATTATTATAAGAAACTCTTT. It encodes CALWDYYKKLF.

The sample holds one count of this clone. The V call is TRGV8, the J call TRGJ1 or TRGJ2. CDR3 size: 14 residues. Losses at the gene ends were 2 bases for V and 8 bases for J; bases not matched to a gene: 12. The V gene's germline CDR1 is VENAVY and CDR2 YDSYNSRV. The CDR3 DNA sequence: TGTGCCACCTGGGATATTGTTTCCTGGGATAAGAAACTCTTT. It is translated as CATWDIVSWDKKLF.

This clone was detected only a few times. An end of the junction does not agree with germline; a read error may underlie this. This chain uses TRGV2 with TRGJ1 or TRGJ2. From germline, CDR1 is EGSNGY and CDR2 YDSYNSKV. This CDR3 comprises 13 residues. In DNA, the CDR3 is TGTACCACCTGGGACGGGCGGGACTATAAGAAACTCTTT. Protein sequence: CTTWDGRDYKKLF.

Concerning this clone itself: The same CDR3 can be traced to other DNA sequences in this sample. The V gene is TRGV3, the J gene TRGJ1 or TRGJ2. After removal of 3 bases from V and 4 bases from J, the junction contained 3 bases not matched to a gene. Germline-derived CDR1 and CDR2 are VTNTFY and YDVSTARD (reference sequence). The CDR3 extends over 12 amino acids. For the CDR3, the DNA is TGTGCCACCTGGGACGCCTATTATAAGAAACTCTTT. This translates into CATWDAYYKKLF.